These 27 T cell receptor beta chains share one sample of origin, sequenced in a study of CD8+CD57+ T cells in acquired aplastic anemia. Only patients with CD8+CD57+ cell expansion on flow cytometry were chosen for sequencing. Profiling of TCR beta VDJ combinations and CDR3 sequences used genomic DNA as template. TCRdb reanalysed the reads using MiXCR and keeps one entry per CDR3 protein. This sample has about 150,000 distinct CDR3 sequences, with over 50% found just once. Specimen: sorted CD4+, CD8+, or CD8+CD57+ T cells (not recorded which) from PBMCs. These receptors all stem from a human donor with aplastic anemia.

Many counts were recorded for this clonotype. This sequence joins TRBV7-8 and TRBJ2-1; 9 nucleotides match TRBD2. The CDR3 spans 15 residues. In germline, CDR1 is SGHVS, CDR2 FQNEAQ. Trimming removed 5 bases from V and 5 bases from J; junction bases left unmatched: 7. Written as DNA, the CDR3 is TGTGCCAGCAGCACCCCTAGCGGGGAGCACAATGAGCAGTTCTTC. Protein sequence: CASSTPSGEHNEQFF.

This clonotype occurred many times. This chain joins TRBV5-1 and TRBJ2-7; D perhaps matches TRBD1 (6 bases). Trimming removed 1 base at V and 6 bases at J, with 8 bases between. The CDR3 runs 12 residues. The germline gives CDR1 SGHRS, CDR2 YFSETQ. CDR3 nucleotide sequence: TGCGCCAGCAGCTTGAGGGGGAGCGAGCAGTACTTC. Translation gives CASSLRGSEQYF.

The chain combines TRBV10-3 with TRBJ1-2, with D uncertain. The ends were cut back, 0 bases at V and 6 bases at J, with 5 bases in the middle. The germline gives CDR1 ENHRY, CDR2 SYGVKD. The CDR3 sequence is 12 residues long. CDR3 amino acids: CAISESRDGYTF. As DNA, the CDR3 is TGTGCCATCAGTGAGTCGAGGGATGGCTACACCTTC.

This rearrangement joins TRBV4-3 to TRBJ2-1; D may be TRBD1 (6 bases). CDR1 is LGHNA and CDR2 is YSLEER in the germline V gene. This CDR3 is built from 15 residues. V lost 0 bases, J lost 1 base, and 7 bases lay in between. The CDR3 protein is CASSQDQGSYNEQFF. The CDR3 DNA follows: TGCGCCAGCAGCCAAGATCAGGGGTCCTACAATGAGCAGTTCTTC.

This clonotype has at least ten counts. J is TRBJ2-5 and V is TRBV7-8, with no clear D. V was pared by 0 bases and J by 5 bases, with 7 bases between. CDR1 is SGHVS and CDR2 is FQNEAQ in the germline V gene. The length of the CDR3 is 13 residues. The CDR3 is CASSLAVGETQYF. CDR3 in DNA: TGTGCCAGCAGCTTAGCGGTGGGGGAGACCCAGTACTTC. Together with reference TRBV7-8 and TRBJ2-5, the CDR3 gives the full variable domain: GAGVSQSPRYKVAKRGQDVALRCDPISGHVSLFWYQQALGQGPEFLTYFQNEAQLDKSGLPSDRFFAERPEGSVSTLKIQRTQQEDSAVYLCASSLAVGETQYFGPGTRLLVL.

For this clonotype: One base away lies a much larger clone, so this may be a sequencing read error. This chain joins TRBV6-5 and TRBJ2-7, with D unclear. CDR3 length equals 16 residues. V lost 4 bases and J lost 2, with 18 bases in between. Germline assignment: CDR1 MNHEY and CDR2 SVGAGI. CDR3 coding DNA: TGTGCCAGCAGTTCTCCCTTGGCGGTGGACCCCTACGAGCAGTACTTC. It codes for CASSSPLAVDPYEQYF.

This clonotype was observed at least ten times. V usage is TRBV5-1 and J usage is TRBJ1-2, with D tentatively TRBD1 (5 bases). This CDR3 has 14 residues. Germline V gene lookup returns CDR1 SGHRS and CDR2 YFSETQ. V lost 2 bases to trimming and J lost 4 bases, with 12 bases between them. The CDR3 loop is CASSFETEAYGYTF. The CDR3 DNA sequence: TGCGCCAGCAGCTTTGAGACAGAAGCCTATGGCTACACCTTC.

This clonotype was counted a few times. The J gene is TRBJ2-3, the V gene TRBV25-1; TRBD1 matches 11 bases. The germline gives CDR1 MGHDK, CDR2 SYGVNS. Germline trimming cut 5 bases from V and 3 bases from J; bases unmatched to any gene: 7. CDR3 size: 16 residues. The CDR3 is CASSTPGQGATDTQYF. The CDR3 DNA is TGTGCCAGCAGTACGCCCGGACAGGGGGCTACAGATACGCAGTATTTT.

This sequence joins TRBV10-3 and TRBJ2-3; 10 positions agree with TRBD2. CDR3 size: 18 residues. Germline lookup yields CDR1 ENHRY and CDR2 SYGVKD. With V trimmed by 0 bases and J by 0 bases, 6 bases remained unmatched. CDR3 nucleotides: TGTGCCATCAGTGAGTCTCCCCTGACTAGCGGGAGCACAGATACGCAGTATTTT. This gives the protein CAISESPLTSGSTDTQYF.

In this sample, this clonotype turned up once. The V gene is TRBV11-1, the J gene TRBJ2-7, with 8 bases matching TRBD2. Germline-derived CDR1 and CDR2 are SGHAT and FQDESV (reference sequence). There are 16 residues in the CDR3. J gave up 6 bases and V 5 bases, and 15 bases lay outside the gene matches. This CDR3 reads CASSPSEAGGYSEQYF. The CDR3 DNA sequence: TGTGCCAGCAGCCCCAGCGAGGCGGGAGGTTATTCCGAGCAGTACTTC.

CDR3 nucleotides: TGCGCCAGCATCGAAGGAGGATTGTGGACCTACGAGCAGTACTTC. Its protein is CASIEGGLWTYEQYF. The rearrangement joins TRBV10-1 to TRBJ2-7; D possibly corresponds to TRBD2 (5 bases). The V gene lost 7 bases and the J gene lost 2 bases, with 18 bases spanning the gap. This CDR3 contains 15 residues. Germline CDR1 is WNHNN and CDR2 is SYGVQD (reference sequence).

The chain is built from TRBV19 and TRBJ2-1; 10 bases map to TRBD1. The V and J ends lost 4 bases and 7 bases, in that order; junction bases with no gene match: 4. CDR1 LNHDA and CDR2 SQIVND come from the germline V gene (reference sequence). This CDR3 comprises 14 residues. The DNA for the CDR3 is TGTGCCAGTAGTACCGGGACAGGGGAAAATGAGCAGTTCTTC. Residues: CASSTGTGENEQFF.

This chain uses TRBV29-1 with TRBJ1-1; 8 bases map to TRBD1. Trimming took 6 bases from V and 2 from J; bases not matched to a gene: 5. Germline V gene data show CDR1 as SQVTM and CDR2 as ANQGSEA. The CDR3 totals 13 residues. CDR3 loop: CSVARGRNTEAFF. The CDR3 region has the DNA TGCAGCGTCGCCAGGGGGCGAAACACTGAAGCTTTCTTT.

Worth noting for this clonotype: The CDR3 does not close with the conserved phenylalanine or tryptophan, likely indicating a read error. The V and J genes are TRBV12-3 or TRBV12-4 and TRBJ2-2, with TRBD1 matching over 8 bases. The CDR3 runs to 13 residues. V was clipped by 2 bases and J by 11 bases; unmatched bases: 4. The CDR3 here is CASSLWDRPELFS. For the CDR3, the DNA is TGTGCCAGCAGTTTATGGGACAGGCCTGAGCTGTTTTCT.

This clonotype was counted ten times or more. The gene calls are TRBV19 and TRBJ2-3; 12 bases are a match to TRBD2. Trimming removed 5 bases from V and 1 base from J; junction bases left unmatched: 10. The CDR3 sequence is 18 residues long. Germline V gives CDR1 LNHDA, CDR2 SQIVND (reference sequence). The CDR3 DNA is TGTGCCAGTAGTCGGAGGACTAGCGGGGTCGGCCGCACAGATACGCAGTATTTT. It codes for CASSRRTSGVGRTDTQYF.

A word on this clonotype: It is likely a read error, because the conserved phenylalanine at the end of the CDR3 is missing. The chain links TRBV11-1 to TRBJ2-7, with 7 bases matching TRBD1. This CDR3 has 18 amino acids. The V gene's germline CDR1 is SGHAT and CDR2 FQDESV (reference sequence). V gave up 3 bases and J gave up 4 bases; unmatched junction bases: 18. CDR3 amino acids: CASSLVGRGQKLGYEQYL. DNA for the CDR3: TGTGCCAGCAGCTTGGTCGGCAGGGGACAGAAGTTGGGGTACGAGCAGTACCTC.

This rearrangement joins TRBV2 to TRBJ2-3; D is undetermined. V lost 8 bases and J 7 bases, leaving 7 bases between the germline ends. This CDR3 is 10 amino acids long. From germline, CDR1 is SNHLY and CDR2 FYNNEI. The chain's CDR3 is CASLGNTQYF. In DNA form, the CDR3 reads TGTGCCAGCCTTGGGAATACGCAGTATTTT.

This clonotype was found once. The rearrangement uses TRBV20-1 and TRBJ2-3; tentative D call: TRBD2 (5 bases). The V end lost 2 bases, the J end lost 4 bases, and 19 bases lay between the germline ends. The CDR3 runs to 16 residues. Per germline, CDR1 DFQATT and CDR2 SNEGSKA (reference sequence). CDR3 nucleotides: TGCAGTGCTAGACCCGACGAGACCAGAGCGGCAGATACGCAGTATTTT. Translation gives CSARPDETRAADTQYF.

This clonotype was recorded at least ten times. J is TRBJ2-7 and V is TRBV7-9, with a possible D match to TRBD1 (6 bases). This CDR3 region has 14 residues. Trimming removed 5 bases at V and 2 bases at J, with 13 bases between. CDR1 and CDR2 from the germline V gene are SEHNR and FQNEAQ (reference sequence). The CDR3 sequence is CASSPDGQTYEQYF. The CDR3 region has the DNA TGTGCCAGCAGCCCGGACGGACAGACCTACGAGCAGTACTTC.

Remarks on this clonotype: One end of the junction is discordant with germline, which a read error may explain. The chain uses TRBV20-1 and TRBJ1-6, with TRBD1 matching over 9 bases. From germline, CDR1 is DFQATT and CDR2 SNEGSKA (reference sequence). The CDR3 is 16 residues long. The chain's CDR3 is CSALRDRASCNSPLHF. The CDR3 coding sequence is TGCAGTGCACTGAGGGACAGGGCGTCCTGTAATTCACCCCTCCACTTT.

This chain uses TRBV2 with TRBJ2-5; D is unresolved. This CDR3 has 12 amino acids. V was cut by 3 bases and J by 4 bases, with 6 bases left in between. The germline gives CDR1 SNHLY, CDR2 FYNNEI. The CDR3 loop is CASSEFRETQYF. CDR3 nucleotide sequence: TGTGCCAGCAGTGAGTTTCGAGAGACCCAGTACTTC.

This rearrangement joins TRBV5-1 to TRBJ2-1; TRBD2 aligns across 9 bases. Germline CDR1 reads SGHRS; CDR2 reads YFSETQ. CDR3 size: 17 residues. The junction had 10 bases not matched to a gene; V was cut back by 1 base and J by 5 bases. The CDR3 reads CASSLTRGLATNNEQFF. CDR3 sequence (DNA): TGCGCCAGCAGCTTGACTCGAGGACTAGCGACAAACAATGAGCAGTTCTTC.

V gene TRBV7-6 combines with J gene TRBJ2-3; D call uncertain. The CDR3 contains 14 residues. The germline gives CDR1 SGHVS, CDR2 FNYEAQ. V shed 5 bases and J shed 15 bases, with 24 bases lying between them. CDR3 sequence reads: CASSRHPSDPESYF. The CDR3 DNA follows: TGTGCCAGCAGCCGTCACCCATCGGACCCGGAGAGCTATTTT.

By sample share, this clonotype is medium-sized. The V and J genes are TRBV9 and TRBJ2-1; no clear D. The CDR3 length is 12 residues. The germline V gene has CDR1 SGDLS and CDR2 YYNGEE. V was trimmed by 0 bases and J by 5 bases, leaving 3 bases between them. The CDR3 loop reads CASSVEDNEQFF. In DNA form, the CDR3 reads TGTGCCAGCAGCGTAGAAGACAATGAGCAGTTCTTC.

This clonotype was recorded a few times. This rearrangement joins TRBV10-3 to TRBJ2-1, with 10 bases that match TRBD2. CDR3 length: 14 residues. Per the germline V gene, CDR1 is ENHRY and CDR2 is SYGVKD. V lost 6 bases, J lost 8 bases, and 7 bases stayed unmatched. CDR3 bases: TGTGCCATCAGCGCTAGCGGGAGCGGCGATGAGCAGTTCTTC. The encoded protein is CAISASGSGDEQFF.

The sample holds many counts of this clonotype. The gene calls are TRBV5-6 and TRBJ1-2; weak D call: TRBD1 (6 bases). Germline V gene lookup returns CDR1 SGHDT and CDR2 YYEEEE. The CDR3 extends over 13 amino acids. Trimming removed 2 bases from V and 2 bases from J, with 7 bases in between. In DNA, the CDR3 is TGTGCCAGCAGCTTACAGGGAAACTATGGCTACACCTTC. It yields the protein CASSLQGNYGYTF.

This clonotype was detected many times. The CDR3, as DNA: TGTGCCAGCAGCTTTTCGTGGGGCTACACCTTC. Residues: CASSFSWGYTF. The chain combines TRBV7-2 with TRBJ1-2; the D is unclear. The V end lost 3 bases, the J end lost 8 bases, and 7 bases lay between the germline ends. Germline V gene sequence: CDR1 SGHTA, CDR2 FQGNSA. The CDR3 runs to 11 residues.